This TCR beta chain originates from a study of identical twins. The CDR3 sequence is 23 residues long. Unmatched junction bases numbered 34, after V lost 6 bases and J lost 3 bases. Looked up from germline, CDR1 is DFQATT and CDR2 is SNEGSKA (reference sequence). This clonotype showed up just a few times. From the 5' RACE reads, TCRdb called clonotypes with MiXCR, one entry per CDR3 protein. The repertoire holds about 890,000 distinct CDR3 sequences, with roughly an eighth as singletons. This same sample was also taken into another study, of yellow fever vaccine responses in identical twins.

The sequence was collected from a woman under 30 in good health. The chain uses TRBV20-1 and TRBJ2-7; 11 positions agree with TRBD2. The sample consisted of PBMCs. The CDR3 sequence is CSASEGDSYTGTSGIRGLYEQYF. DNA of the CDR3: TGCAGTGCCAGCGAAGGGGACTCTTACACCGGGACTAGCGGAATTCGGGGTCTCTACGAGCAGTACTTC.